This TCR beta chain stems from a study of radiotherapy plus CTLA-4 blockade in lung cancer. Overall study context: There were objective responses in around 18% of patients, and over 30% had disease control.

Using immunoSEQ multiplex PCR, the repertoire was profiled, and TCRdb retains in-frame clones only, with some absent. The table lists roughly 110,000 clones, 70% to 90% of them singletons. Study outcomes and limitations: Tumor-origin TCR clones grew in blood after radiotherapy plus ipilimumab. According to reports, early shifts in blood T cell clones, alongside interferon-beta, forecast response most accurately.

Notes on this clone: Antigen specificity is unknown.

Germline CDR1 reads SGHRS; CDR2 reads YFSETQ. The CDR3 has 16 residues. V lost 0 bases to trimming and J lost 1 base, with 13 bases between them. Lung cancer patients with chemo-refractory metastatic non-small-cell disease were given focal radiation plus CTLA-4 blockade with ipilimumab. V is TRBV5-1 and J is TRBJ1-1; possible D gene TRBD1, 6 bases. The TCR originated in a human donor with non-small cell lung cancer that progressed on radiotherapy plus ipilimumab. Some clones in this sample may be carry-over from other donors' samples. The sample consisted of peripheral blood, taken from a patient treated with radiotherapy plus ipilimumab. The CDR3: CASSLAAGASNTEAFF. The CDR3 nucleotides read TGCGCCAGCAGCTTGGCAGCAGGGGCCTCGAACACTGAAGCTTTCTTT.